This TCR beta chain was identified in a study of post-analysis software for immune sequencing data. Study-level points and caveats: Normalized Chao1 diversity in multiple sclerosis patients fell significantly below that of controls. Patients had higher frequencies than controls of four to six TRBV segments, including TRBV5-6, TRBV5-1 and TRBV20-1.

About this clonotype itself: Its antigen is currently unknown.

Unique molecular identifiers tagged the TCR beta cDNA libraries. From the PCR reads, TCRdb called clonotypes with MiXCR, one entry per CDR3 protein. The sample lists hundreds of thousands of distinct CDR3 sequences, roughly two fifths occurring once. V lost 0 bases and J lost 8, with 14 bases in between. The CDR3 runs 15 residues. CDR1 is SGHAT, CDR2 FQNNGV, per germline. The sample was blood. The TCR was taken from a girl aged 5-17 years with multiple sclerosis. The V and J genes are TRBV11-2 and TRBJ2-1; the D gene could be TRBD1 or TRBD2 (6 bases each). The DNA for the CDR3 is TGTGCCAGCAGCTTAGAACAGGGAGGACAATATGAGCAGTTCTTC. Its translation is CASSLEQGGQYEQFF.